Listed below are T cell receptor beta chains from one sample, sequenced in a study of blood T cell repertoires in COVID-19. Clones were read by immunoSEQ multiplex PCR, and TCRdb kept only the in-frame ones, dropping some. The sample comprises more than 85,000 clones, approximately 85% of which are singletons, and 9.9% rests with the top ten. Material for sequencing was peripheral blood. The receptors come from a man aged 40-55 years with active or convalescent COVID-19. Both conserved end residues are part of each CDR3. The D gene is left open where the match is weak. Only some rows state a clone size, as once, few, many or a class for expanded clones.

V gene: TRBV5-3
J gene: TRBJ2-7
D gene: TRBD1
clone size: NA
CDR3 protein: CARRSTRQQGAYEQYF
CDR3 DNA: TGTGCCAGAAGATCGACCCGACAACAGGGGGCCTACGAGCAGTACTTC

V gene: TRBV5-1
J gene: TRBJ2-5
D gene: TRBD2
clone size: once
CDR3 protein: CASSYQPLSGGETQYF
CDR3 DNA: TGCGCCAGCAGCTACCAACCCCTTAGCGGGGGGGAGACCCAGTACTTC

V gene: TRBV5-6
J gene: TRBJ1-1
D gene: NA
clone size: NA
CDR3 protein: CASSSLTEAFF
CDR3 DNA: TGTGCCAGCAGCTCATTGACTGAAGCTTTCTTT

V gene: TRBV7-9
J gene: TRBJ2-5
D gene: NA
clone size: NA
CDR3 protein: CASSPRLVQETQYF
CDR3 DNA: TGTGCCAGCAGCCCCCGACTAGTCCAAGAGACCCAGTACTTC

V gene: TRBV5-1
J gene: TRBJ2-3
D gene: NA
clone size: NA
CDR3 protein: CASSLLEGTDTQYF
CDR3 DNA: TGCGCCAGCAGCCTACTAGAAGGCACAGATACGCAGTATTTT

V gene: TRBV18
J gene: TRBJ2-1
D gene: NA
clone size: NA
CDR3 protein: CASSLPLRDNEQFF
CDR3 DNA: TGTGCCAGCTCACTTCCCCTCCGGGACAATGAGCAGTTCTTC

V gene: TRBV4-2
J gene: TRBJ2-2
D gene: NA
clone size: NA
CDR3 protein: CASSRSGRDSYTGELFF
CDR3 DNA: TGTGCCAGCAGCCGTTCGGGGCGGGACTCTTACACCGGGGAGCTGTTTTTT

V gene: TRBV12-3/TRBV12-4
J gene: TRBJ2-2
D gene: NA
clone size: NA
CDR3 protein: CASSLGFGELFF
CDR3 DNA: TGTGCCAGCAGTTTGGGCTTCGGGGAGCTGTTTTTT

V gene: TRBV24-1
J gene: TRBJ2-1
D gene: TRBD1
clone size: NA
CDR3 protein: CATRGQGGNEQFF
CDR3 DNA: TGTGCCACCCGAGGACAGGGGGGGAATGAGCAGTTCTTC

V gene: TRBV30
J gene: TRBJ2-3
D gene: NA
clone size: NA
CDR3 protein: CAWTQDQGTQYF
CDR3 DNA: TGTGCCTGGACCCAGGACCAGGGCACGCAGTATTTT

V gene: TRBV3-1/TRBV3-2
J gene: TRBJ1-1
D gene: TRBD1
clone size: NA
CDR3 protein: CASSPYDRATEAFF
CDR3 DNA: TGTGCCAGCAGCCCGTATGACAGGGCCACTGAAGCTTTCTTT

V gene: TRBV14
J gene: TRBJ1-1
D gene: TRBD1
clone size: NA
CDR3 protein: CASSPSYRGVTEAFF
CDR3 DNA: TGTGCCAGCAGCCCATCTTACAGGGGCGTCACTGAAGCTTTCTTT

V gene: TRBV18
J gene: TRBJ2-7
D gene: TRBD1
clone size: NA
CDR3 protein: CASSPQTGAYEQYF
CDR3 DNA: TGTGCCAGCTCACCACAGACAGGGGCCTACGAGCAGTACTTC

V gene: TRBV5-1
J gene: TRBJ1-1
D gene: NA
clone size: NA
CDR3 protein: CASSLKESAGGAFF
CDR3 DNA: TGCGCCAGCAGCTTGAAAGAGTCCGCCGGGGGAGCTTTCTTT

V gene: TRBV27
J gene: TRBJ1-3
D gene: NA
clone size: NA
CDR3 protein: CASSFTGLSGNTIYF
CDR3 DNA: TGTGCCAGCAGTTTTACAGGCCTCTCTGGAAACACCATATATTTT

V gene: TRBV4-2
J gene: TRBJ1-3
D gene: NA
clone size: NA
CDR3 protein: CASSRTGTDSSGNTIYF
CDR3 DNA: TGTGCCAGCAGCCGAACCGGGACTGATAGCTCTGGAAACACCATATATTTT

V gene: TRBV10-3
J gene: TRBJ1-1
D gene: NA
clone size: NA
CDR3 protein: CAISVDRNTEAFF
CDR3 DNA: TGTGCCATCAGTGTAGACAGAAACACTGAAGCTTTCTTT

V gene: TRBV19
J gene: TRBJ1-1
D gene: NA
clone size: NA
CDR3 protein: CASRVAAGVGAFF
CDR3 DNA: TGTGCCAGTAGGGTCGCGGCCGGGGTGGGAGCTTTCTTT

V gene: TRBV4-3
J gene: TRBJ2-1
D gene: TRBD2
clone size: NA
CDR3 protein: CASSQEESTSGGISYNEQFF
CDR3 DNA: TGCGCCAGCAGCCAAGAGGAGTCGACTAGCGGGGGGATCTCCTACAATGAGCAGTTCTTC

V gene: TRBV6-5
J gene: TRBJ2-7
D gene: NA
clone size: NA
CDR3 protein: CASSSPYEQYF
CDR3 DNA: TGTGCCAGCAGTTCCCCATACGAGCAGTACTTC

V gene: TRBV19
J gene: TRBJ2-3
D gene: NA
clone size: few
CDR3 protein: CASSIRGSQLGGTDTQYF
CDR3 DNA: TGTGCCAGTAGTATAAGGGGAAGTCAGCTTGGGGGCACAGATACGCAGTATTTT

V gene: TRBV3-1/TRBV3-2
J gene: TRBJ1-1
D gene: NA
clone size: NA
CDR3 protein: CASSQGQFMNTEAFF
CDR3 DNA: TGTGCCAGCAGCCAAGGACAGTTCATGAACACTGAAGCTTTCTTT

V gene: TRBV7-2
J gene: TRBJ2-1
D gene: NA
clone size: NA
CDR3 protein: CASSLLGREEFF
CDR3 DNA: TGTGCCAGCAGCTTATTGGGCAGGGAGGAGTTCTTC

V gene: TRBV4-2
J gene: TRBJ1-1
D gene: NA
clone size: NA
CDR3 protein: CASTEVRGNTEAFF
CDR3 DNA: TGTGCCAGCACCGAGGTCCGGGGGAACACTGAAGCTTTCTTT

V gene: TRBV12-1
J gene: TRBJ1-5
D gene: NA
clone size: NA
CDR3 protein: CASSLGQINQPQHF
CDR3 DNA: TGTGCCAGCAGCTTAGGACAGATCAATCAGCCCCAGCATTTT

V gene: TRBV7-2
J gene: TRBJ1-4
D gene: TRBD1
clone size: NA
CDR3 protein: CASSSGQGYEKLFF
CDR3 DNA: TGTGCCAGCAGCTCGGGACAGGGTTACGAAAAACTGTTTTTT

V gene: TRBV19
J gene: TRBJ2-3
D gene: TRBD1
clone size: many
CDR3 protein: CASSAVTGGAFNTQYF
CDR3 DNA: TGTGCCAGTAGTGCCGTAACAGGGGGCGCGTTTAATACGCAGTATTTT

V gene: TRBV9
J gene: TRBJ1-2
D gene: TRBD1
clone size: medium-sized
CDR3 protein: CASSSGQGGNYGYTF
CDR3 DNA: TGTGCCAGCAGCTCGGGACAGGGGGGTAACTATGGCTACACCTTC

V gene: TRBV10-3
J gene: TRBJ1-5
D gene: NA
clone size: many
CDR3 protein: CAISGQDIYQPQHF
CDR3 DNA: TGTGCCATCAGTGGACAGGACATCTATCAGCCCCAGCATTTT

V gene: TRBV7-3
J gene: TRBJ2-1
D gene: NA
clone size: NA
CDR3 protein: CASSLPGDNEQFF
CDR3 DNA: TGTGCCAGCAGCTTACCAGGGGACAATGAGCAGTTCTTC

V gene: TRBV4-2
J gene: TRBJ2-5
D gene: TRBD2
clone size: NA
CDR3 protein: CASSHSLGGERGARETQYF
CDR3 DNA: TGTGCCAGCAGCCATTCCCTAGGGGGCGAGCGGGGGGCCCGAGAGACCCAGTACTTC

V gene: TRBV20-1
J gene: TRBJ2-2
D gene: NA
clone size: NA
CDR3 protein: CSASDKGAAGELFF
CDR3 DNA: TGCAGTGCCAGTGACAAAGGAGCGGCCGGGGAGCTGTTTTTT

V gene: TRBV5-1
J gene: TRBJ1-1
D gene: NA
clone size: NA
CDR3 protein: CASSLGQEKVAFF
CDR3 DNA: TGCGCCAGCAGCTTGGGACAGGAGAAAGTAGCTTTCTTT

V gene: TRBV10-3
J gene: TRBJ1-4
D gene: NA
clone size: NA
CDR3 protein: CAISEEAGTNEKLFF
CDR3 DNA: TGTGCCATCAGTGAGGAGGCTGGTACTAATGAAAAACTGTTTTTT

V gene: TRBV7-9
J gene: TRBJ1-6
D gene: NA
clone size: NA
CDR3 protein: CASSPSKGTYNSPLHF
CDR3 DNA: TGTGCCAGCAGCCCCTCGAAGGGGACCTATAATTCACCCCTCCACTTT

V gene: TRBV2
J gene: TRBJ2-2
D gene: NA
clone size: NA
CDR3 protein: CASKSDSNTGELFF
CDR3 DNA: TGTGCCAGCAAGTCAGACTCGAACACCGGGGAGCTGTTTTTT

V gene: TRBV6-5
J gene: TRBJ2-3
D gene: TRBD2
clone size: NA
CDR3 protein: CASRVSGGIDTQYF
CDR3 DNA: TGTGCCAGCAGAGTAAGCGGGGGGATAGATACGCAGTATTTT

V gene: TRBV7-2
J gene: TRBJ2-1
D gene: NA
clone size: NA
CDR3 protein: CASSLATSSYNEQFF
CDR3 DNA: TGTGCCAGCAGCTTAGCGACTAGCTCCTACAATGAGCAGTTCTTC

V gene: TRBV19
J gene: TRBJ1-1
D gene: NA
clone size: NA
CDR3 protein: CASSTGLEMNTEAFF
CDR3 DNA: TGTGCCAGTAGTACAGGACTGGAAATGAACACTGAAGCTTTCTTT

V gene: TRBV5-1
J gene: TRBJ1-1
D gene: TRBD1
clone size: NA
CDR3 protein: CASTRTGGESEAFF
CDR3 DNA: TGCGCCAGCACGAGGACAGGGGGCGAGTCTGAAGCTTTCTTT

V gene: TRBV12-3/TRBV12-4
J gene: TRBJ2-4
D gene: TRBD1
clone size: NA
CDR3 protein: CASSLYLTGIQYF
CDR3 DNA: TGTGCCAGCAGTTTATATCTGACAGGGATTCAGTACTTC

V gene: TRBV12-3/TRBV12-4
J gene: TRBJ2-7
D gene: NA
clone size: NA
CDR3 protein: CASKRQTDYEQYF
CDR3 DNA: TGTGCCAGCAAGCGGCAGACGGACTACGAGCAGTACTTC

V gene: TRBV10-3
J gene: TRBJ2-7
D gene: NA
clone size: NA
CDR3 protein: CAISTRTRSLLDEQYF
CDR3 DNA: TGTGCCATCAGTACTAGAACAAGGTCCCTCCTGGACGAGCAGTACTTC

V gene: TRBV12-3/TRBV12-4
J gene: TRBJ2-7
D gene: TRBD1
clone size: NA
CDR3 protein: CASSRQGRHEQYF
CDR3 DNA: TGTGCCAGCAGCAGACAGGGGAGACACGAGCAGTACTTC

V gene: TRBV5-4
J gene: TRBJ2-7
D gene: NA
clone size: NA
CDR3 protein: CASSVQGSSYEQYF
CDR3 DNA: TGTGCCAGCAGCGTCCAGGGGAGCTCCTACGAGCAGTACTTC

V gene: TRBV2
J gene: TRBJ2-5
D gene: TRBD2
clone size: NA
CDR3 protein: CASRPVERGVETQYF
CDR3 DNA: TGTGCCAGCAGGCCTGTGGAGCGGGGGGTAGAGACCCAGTACTTC

V gene: TRBV10-3
J gene: TRBJ1-3
D gene: NA
clone size: NA
CDR3 protein: CAISEGSGSGNTIYF
CDR3 DNA: TGTGCCATCAGTGAGGGCTCAGGGTCAGGAAACACCATATATTTT

V gene: TRBV7-9
J gene: TRBJ1-2
D gene: TRBD1
clone size: NA
CDR3 protein: CASSFGQALYGYTF
CDR3 DNA: TGTGCCAGCAGCTTCGGACAGGCCCTCTATGGCTACACCTTC

V gene: TRBV5-1
J gene: TRBJ2-7
D gene: NA
clone size: NA
CDR3 protein: CASSISPPGTVYEQYF
CDR3 DNA: TGCGCCAGCAGCATAAGCCCGCCGGGAACCGTCTACGAGCAGTACTTC

V gene: TRBV9
J gene: TRBJ2-3
D gene: TRBD2
clone size: NA
CDR3 protein: CASSVLSGGAADTQYF
CDR3 DNA: TGTGCCAGCAGCGTCCTTAGCGGGGGGGCGGCAGATACGCAGTATTTT

V gene: TRBV12-5
J gene: TRBJ1-5
D gene: NA
clone size: NA
CDR3 protein: CASGLVTPRNGQPQHF
CDR3 DNA: TGTGCTAGTGGTTTGGTAACGCCCAGGAACGGACAGCCCCAGCATTTT

V gene: TRBV10-3
J gene: TRBJ2-7
D gene: TRBD1
clone size: NA
CDR3 protein: CAISSTGTGTYEQYF
CDR3 DNA: TGTGCCATCAGCTCCACCGGGACAGGGACCTACGAGCAGTACTTC

V gene: TRBV5-5
J gene: TRBJ1-1
D gene: TRBD1
clone size: NA
CDR3 protein: CASSFSDRGTEAFF
CDR3 DNA: TGTGCCAGCAGCTTTTCGGACAGGGGGACTGAAGCTTTCTTT

V gene: TRBV7-8
J gene: TRBJ1-4
D gene: TRBD1
clone size: NA
CDR3 protein: CASSLAYGDRVNEKLFF
CDR3 DNA: TGTGCCAGCAGCTTAGCCTATGGAGACAGGGTAAATGAAAAACTGTTTTTT

V gene: TRBV30
J gene: TRBJ1-4
D gene: NA
clone size: NA
CDR3 protein: CAWSVRGEKLFF
CDR3 DNA: TGTGCCTGGAGTGTCCGGGGGGAAAAACTGTTTTTT